The present T cell receptor beta chain was sequenced within a study of blood T cells in healthy people across ages. Overall study results and limits: Older age coincided with a roughly linear decline in TCR beta diversity per million T cells. It was found that TCR beta diversity correlated strongly with the percentage of naive T cells.

This CDR3 comprises 15 residues. Germline V gene sequence: CDR1 DFQATT, CDR2 SNEGSKA (reference sequence). Germline trimming cut 3 bases from V and 9 bases from J; bases unmatched to any gene: 12. Sample-barcoded 5' priming and a J-beta primer mix drove a second PCR of about 6 to 12 cycles. Each CDR3 protein is one row after TCRdb ran MiXCR on the 5' RACE reads. The sample lists about 630,000 distinct CDR3 sequences; about 21% were seen once. Worth noting for this clonotype: Its target is not known.

The source is a man aged 70-80 years in good health. Sequenced input: blood. The chain links TRBV20-1 to TRBJ2-1, with TRBD2 identical over 9 bases. The CDR3 nucleotides read TGCAGTGCTAGTATTCTCCGACTAGCGGACATTGAGCAGTTCTTC. It yields the protein CSASILRLADIEQFF.